These 16 T cell receptor beta chains came from one sample sequenced in a study of blood T cell repertoires in COVID-19. Using immunoSEQ multiplex PCR, the repertoire was profiled, and TCRdb retains in-frame clones only, with some absent. Counted here are 250,000 to 300,000 clones, around four fifths occurring once; the ten biggest clones make up 4.5% to 6.5%. Sequencing was done on a sample of peripheral blood. The receptors were gathered from an elderly man with acute or convalescent COVID-19.

The chain carries TRBV5-1 and TRBJ2-5; 11 positions agree with TRBD1. The junction had 6 bases not matched to a gene; V was cut back by 4 bases and J by 1 base. From germline, CDR1 is SGHRS and CDR2 YFSETQ. The CDR3 length is 16 residues. CDR3 residues: CASSPLGTGGQETQYF. CDR3 DNA: TGCGCCAGCAGCCCGCTAGGGACAGGGGGCCAAGAGACCCAGTACTTC.

The chain joins TRBV5-4 to TRBJ2-1, with D uncertain. This CDR3 spans 13 amino acids. Germline-derived CDR1 and CDR2 are SGHNT and YYREEE (reference sequence). Trimming removed 0 bases from V and 9 bases from J, with 10 bases in between. The CDR3 coding sequence is TGTGCCAGCAGCTTGGACTCCGTCGGTGAGCAGTTCTTC. Its protein is CASSLDSVGEQFF.

CDR3 residues: CASSLPPYGYTF. The CDR3 nucleotides are TGTGCCAGCAGCCTCCCTCCCTATGGCTACACCTTC. The chain joins TRBV28 to TRBJ1-2; D not resolved. V lost 6 bases and J 4 bases, leaving 9 bases between the germline ends. Germline V gene data show CDR1 as MDHEN and CDR2 as SYDVKM. The CDR3 consists of 12 residues.

The chain carries TRBV2 and TRBJ2-7, with 7 nucleotides matching TRBD1. The ends lost 5 bases at V and 3 bases at J; junction bases unmatched: 7. This CDR3 has 14 residues. CDR1 and CDR2 from the germline V gene are SNHLY and FYNNEI. The CDR3 DNA is TGTGCCAGCAGTCCGGAACAGGGGCACTACGAGCAGTACTTC. Protein: CASSPEQGHYEQYF.

This clone came up a few times. The V gene is TRBV3-1 (or the pseudogene TRBV3-2), the J gene TRBJ2-1; 8 bases match TRBD2. J was trimmed by 6 bases and V by 4 bases; bases with no gene match: 8. Germline CDR1 reads LGHDT; CDR2 reads YNNKEL (reference sequence). The CDR3 covers 15 residues. CDR3 bases: TGTGCCAGCAGCCGAGAGTCCCTAGCGGGCAATGAGCAGTTCTTC. Its translation: CASSRESLAGNEQFF.

The rearrangement uses TRBV27 and TRBJ2-7, with 9 nucleotides matching TRBD2. CDR1 is MNHEY, CDR2 SMNVEV, per germline (reference sequence). The ends lost 1 base at V and 6 bases at J; junction bases unmatched: 1. The CDR3 has 13 residues. CDR3 DNA sequence: TGTGCCAGCAGTTTATGGCGGGAGGGCGAGCAGTACTTC. Amino acids: CASSLWREGEQYF.

The chain joins TRBV28 to TRBJ1-5; the match to TRBD1 covers 8 bases. Germline CDR1 reads MDHEN; CDR2 reads SYDVKM. Trimming at V came to 5 bases and at J to 6 bases, leaving 12 bases not matched to a gene. The CDR3 length is 16 residues. CDR3 sequence (DNA): TGTGCCAGCAGTGGTAAGACAGGGGAACCCGGTCAGCCCCAGCATTTT. It translates to CASSGKTGEPGQPQHF.

This clone was detected only once. The chain couples TRBV18 to TRBJ2-2, with D possibly being TRBD2 (7 bases). The CDR3 length is 18 residues. Germline lookup yields CDR1 KGHSH and CDR2 LQKENI. The V gene lost 4 bases and the J gene lost 0 bases, with 18 bases spanning the gap. In nucleotides, the CDR3 is TGTGCCAGCTCACGACACCCTCGGGGGGCGACGAACACCGGGGAGCTGTTTTTT. Amino acid sequence: CASSRHPRGATNTGELFF.

The chain combines TRBV27 with TRBJ2-7; no firm D call. V shed 3 bases and J shed 2 bases, with 17 bases lying between them. This CDR3 has 16 residues. CDR1 is MNHEY, CDR2 SMNVEV, per germline (reference sequence). Written as DNA, the CDR3 is TGTGCCAGCAGTTTGCGCCCCCTACTTGGGCCCTACGAGCAGTACTTC. It encodes CASSLRPLLGPYEQYF.

Only one count was recorded for this clone. This CDR3 is also generated by other DNA sequences in the sample. V and J are TRBV5-1 and TRBJ1-2; the D gene is possibly TRBD1 (6 bases). The CDR3 runs 14 residues. Germline CDR1 reads SGHRS; CDR2 reads YFSETQ. V was trimmed by 0 bases and J by 3 bases, leaving 9 bases between them. CDR3 sequence (DNA): TGCGCCAGCAGCTTGGTAGGGGGAGACTATGGCTACACCTTC. Residues: CASSLVGGDYGYTF. Supplemented by reference TRBV5-1 and TRBJ1-2, the full variable domain reads KAGVTQTPRYLIKTRGQQVTLSCSPISGHRSVSWYQQTPGQGLQFLFEYFSETQRNKGNFPGRFSGRQFSNSRSEMNVSTLELGDSALYLCASSLVGGDYGYTFGSGTRLTVV.

This clone was seen a few times. This chain connects TRBV2 to TRBJ2-1; D is possibly TRBD2 (5 bases). Germline V CDR1 and CDR2: SNHLY, FYNNEI. The CDR3 runs 14 residues. The V end was cut by 10 bases, the J end by 6 bases, with 19 bases between. DNA of the CDR3: TGTGCCACACCCGACCCCGCCCGGGGCAATGAGCAGTTCTTC. Translated, it gives CATPDPARGNEQFF.

CDR3 region: CASRVVSQETQYF. Here the CDR3 DNA reads TGTGCCAGCAGAGTAGTAAGCCAAGAGACCCAGTACTTC. The rearrangement joins TRBV27 to TRBJ2-5; D uncertain. Trimming took 6 bases from V and 1 from J, leaving 9 bases between them. The CDR3 extends over 13 amino acids. The germline CDR1 and CDR2 sequences are MNHEY and SMNVEV (reference sequence).

V gene TRBV5-1 combines with J gene TRBJ2-3; 10 bases align to TRBD2. The CDR3 spans 15 residues. After removal of 4 bases from V and 2 bases from J, the junction contained 4 bases not matched to a gene. From germline, CDR1 is SGHRS and CDR2 YFSETQ. The CDR3 DNA sequence: TGCGCCAGCAGCCACGGACTAGCGGACACAGATACGCAGTATTTT. This encodes CASSHGLADTDTQYF. Full variable domain (outside the CDR3, taken from reference TRBV5-1 and TRBJ2-3): KAGVTQTPRYLIKTRGQQVTLSCSPISGHRSVSWYQQTPGQGLQFLFEYFSETQRNKGNFPGRFSGRQFSNSRSEMNVSTLELGDSALYLCASSHGLADTDTQYFGPGTRLTVL.

The chain has TRBV27 and TRBJ2-3; D is undetermined. CDR3 length equals 15 residues. The germline gives CDR1 MNHEY, CDR2 SMNVEV (reference sequence). Trimming cost V 3 bases and J 1 base, with 11 bases left between them. The CDR3: CASSLAALGTDTQYF. As DNA, the CDR3 is TGTGCCAGCAGTTTGGCAGCTCTAGGCACAGATACGCAGTATTTT.

In its sample, this clone was seen once. The chain has TRBV28 and TRBJ2-2, with 10 bases identical to TRBD1. Germline lookup yields CDR1 MDHEN and CDR2 SYDVKM. The CDR3 covers 15 residues. The ends lost 10 bases at V and 8 bases at J; junction bases unmatched: 13. CDR3 sequence: CATANRQGATGELFF. The CDR3, as DNA: TGTGCCACCGCAAATCGACAGGGGGCGACTGGGGAGCTGTTTTTT. Drawing the rest from reference TRBV28 and TRBJ2-2, the complete variable domain is DVKVTQSSRYLVKRTGEKVFLECVQDMDHENMFWYRQDPGLGLRLIYFSYDVKMKEKGDIPEGYSVSREKKERFSLILESASTNQTSMYLCATANRQGATGELFFGEGSRLTVL.

This rearrangement joins TRBV9 to TRBJ2-5, with D perhaps TRBD2 (6 bases). The CDR3 sequence is 12 residues long. Germline CDR1 SGDLS, CDR2 YYNGEE. Trimming shortened V by 4 bases and J by 6 bases, and 10 bases separated the two germline ends. CDR3 DNA: TGTGCCAGCAGCATTAGCGGCAAGACCCAGTACTTC. This gives the protein CASSISGKTQYF.